Sequencing of this T cell receptor beta chain was carried out in a study of CD8 T cells in Susac syndrome. General study points: It was acknowledged by the study that relatively few individuals were included in its TCR sequencing and HLA analysis.

The CDR3 covers 15 residues. The ends lost 1 base at V and 7 bases at J; junction bases unmatched: 5. Germline CDR1 DFQATT, CDR2 SNEGSKA (reference sequence). Comments on this clonotype: Its antigen is currently unknown.

Random hexamers primed reverse transcription of about 0.5 to 1 ug RNA. Amplification of TCR beta CDR3 across 54 Vbeta and 13 Jbeta was performed with immunoSEQ multiplex PCR. A single record per CDR3 protein comes from TCRdb applying MiXCR to the immunoSEQ multiplex PCR reads. The sample consists of 300,000 or so distinct CDR3 sequences, under 95% of them appearing once. CD8+ and CD4+ T cells from blood underwent TCR beta sequencing. The multiple sclerosis control group was made up of treatment-naive patients with stable or active relapsing-remitting disease. Sequenced: CD4+ T cells from PBMCs. The receptor's source is a human donor with multiple sclerosis. This chain connects TRBV20-1 to TRBJ2-3, with 13 bases fitting TRBD2. The CDR3 DNA is TGCAGTGCTAGAGGAACTAGCGGGAGGGAAAATACGCAGTATTTT. Residues: CSARGTSGRENTQYF.